This T cell receptor (beta chain) was found in a study of CD8 T cells in ankylosing spondylitis. The CDR3 loop spans 16 amino acids. With 5 bases removed from V and 3 bases from J, the gap between germline ends came to 16 bases. Quantitative 5'-RACE with molecular barcodes was used to make the TCR beta libraries. MiXCR, applied by TCRdb to the 5' RACE reads, yields one record per CDR3 protein. The sample holds 250,000 to 400,000 distinct CDR3 sequences, 11% seen once. Overall study findings and caveats: In ankylosing spondylitis patients, matched synovial fluid reportedly showed significant enrichment of disease-linked clones. CD8+ by phenotype, disease-linked clones were relatively rare in peripheral blood.

In its sample, this clonotype was seen many times. Its specificity is not known. The chain joins TRBV12-3 or TRBV12-4 to TRBJ2-2, with D unresolved. The sequence derives from a female donor with ankylosing spondylitis or in good health (not recorded which). The source material was blood, either unsorted or a sorted T cell fraction (not recorded which). CDR3 region: CASSRSGSRDTGELFF. The CDR3 nucleotides are TGTGCCAGCAGTCGATCAGGATCCCGGGACACCGGGGAGCTGTTTTTT.